The sample holds many counts of the clone carrying this TCR beta chain. Its antigen remains unknown. There are 16 residues in the CDR3. The J segment lost 1 base and the V segment lost 6 bases, leaving 9 bases of the junction unmatched. This sample stems from a study of T cell repertoires in cytomegalovirus infection. Background on the study: Indications came from public TCR beta signatures; they pointed to CMV infection and to a matching HLA type. General study points: HLA-C-restricted CMV-specific TCR beta clonotypes prevailed in the ex vivo response. Cumulative frequency (of public TCR beta family members) identified carriers of CMV plus the relevant HLA.

Using its own MiXCR run on the reads, TCRdb lists one record per CDR3 protein. The sample has around 500,000 distinct CDR3 sequences; roughly 42% are singletons. Source: cultured PBMCs, taken from culture after CMV antigen stimulation. The chain links TRBV12-3 or TRBV12-4 to TRBJ2-3; 8 bases line up with TRBD2. This clonotype was obtained from a human donor in good health (CMV status not recorded). Some clones in this sample may be carry-over from other donors' samples. The CDR3: CASSPFGTRRTDTQYF. The CDR3, as DNA: TGTGCCAGCAGCCCCTTCGGGACTAGGCGCACAGATACGCAGTATTTT.